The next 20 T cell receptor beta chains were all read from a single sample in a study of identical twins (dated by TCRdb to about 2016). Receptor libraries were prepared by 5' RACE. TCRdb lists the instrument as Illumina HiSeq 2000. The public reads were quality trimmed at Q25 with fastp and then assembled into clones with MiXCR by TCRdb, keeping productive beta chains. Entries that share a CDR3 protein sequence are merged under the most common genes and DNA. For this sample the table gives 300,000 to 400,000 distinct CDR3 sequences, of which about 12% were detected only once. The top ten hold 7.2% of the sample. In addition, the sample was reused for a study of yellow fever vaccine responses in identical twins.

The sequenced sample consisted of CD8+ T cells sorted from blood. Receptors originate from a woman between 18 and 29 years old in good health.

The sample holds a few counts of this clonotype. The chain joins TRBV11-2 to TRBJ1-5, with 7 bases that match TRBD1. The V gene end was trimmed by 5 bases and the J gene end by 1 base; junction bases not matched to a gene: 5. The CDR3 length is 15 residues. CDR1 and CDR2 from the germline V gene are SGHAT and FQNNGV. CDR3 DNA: TGTGCCAGCAGCCCGACAGGGTCCAGCAATCAGCCCCAGCATTTT. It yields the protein CASSPTGSSNQPQHF.

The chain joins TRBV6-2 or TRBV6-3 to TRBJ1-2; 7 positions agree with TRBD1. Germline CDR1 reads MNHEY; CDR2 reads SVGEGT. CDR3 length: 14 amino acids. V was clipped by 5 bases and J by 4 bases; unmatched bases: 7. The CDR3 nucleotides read TGTGCCAGCAGTCCAGCCGGGACAGCCTATGGCTACACCTTC. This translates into CASSPAGTAYGYTF.

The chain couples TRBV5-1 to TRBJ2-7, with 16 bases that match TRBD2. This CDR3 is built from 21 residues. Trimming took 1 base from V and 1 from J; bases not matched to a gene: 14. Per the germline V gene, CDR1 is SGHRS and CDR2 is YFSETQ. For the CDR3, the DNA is TGCGCCAGCAGCTTGTTTCTCCTGGGGACTAGCGGGAGGGCCGAGTCCTACGAGCAGTACTTC. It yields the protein CASSLFLLGTSGRAESYEQYF.

Here the CDR3 DNA reads TGCAGTGCTTCTCGCGAGCCAAACGGGGCCTATGGCTACACCTTC. It is translated as CSASREPNGAYGYTF. The gene calls are TRBV20-1 and TRBJ1-2; D might be TRBD1 (5 bases). V dropped 5 bases and J dropped 4 bases, with 20 bases sitting between them. The CDR3 runs to 15 residues. Germline V CDR1 and CDR2: DFQATT, SNEGSKA (reference sequence).

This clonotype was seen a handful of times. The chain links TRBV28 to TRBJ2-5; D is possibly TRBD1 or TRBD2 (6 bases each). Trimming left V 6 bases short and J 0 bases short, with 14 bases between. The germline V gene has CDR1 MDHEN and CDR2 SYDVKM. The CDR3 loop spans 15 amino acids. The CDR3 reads CASSPGGTYQETQYF. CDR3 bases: TGTGCCAGCAGCCCCGGCGGGACATACCAAGAGACCCAGTACTTC.

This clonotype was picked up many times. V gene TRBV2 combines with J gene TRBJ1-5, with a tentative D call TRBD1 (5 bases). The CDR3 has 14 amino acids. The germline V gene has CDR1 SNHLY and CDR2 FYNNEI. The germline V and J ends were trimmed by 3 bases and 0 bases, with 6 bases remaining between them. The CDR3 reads CASSEDISNQPQHF. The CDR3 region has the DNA TGTGCCAGCAGTGAGGACATTAGCAATCAGCCCCAGCATTTT.

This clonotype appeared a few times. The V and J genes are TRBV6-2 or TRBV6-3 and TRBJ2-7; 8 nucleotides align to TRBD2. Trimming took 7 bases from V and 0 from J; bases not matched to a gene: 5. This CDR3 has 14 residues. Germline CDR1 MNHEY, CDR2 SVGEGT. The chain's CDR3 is CASNIAGNSYEQYF. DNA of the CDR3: TGTGCCAGCAATATAGCGGGAAACTCCTACGAGCAGTACTTC.

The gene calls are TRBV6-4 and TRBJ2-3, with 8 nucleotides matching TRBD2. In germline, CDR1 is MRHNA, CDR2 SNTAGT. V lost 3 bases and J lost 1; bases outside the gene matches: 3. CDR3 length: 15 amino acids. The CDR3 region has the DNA TGTGCCAGCAGTGAGGTGCGGGGGGGCACAGATACGCAGTATTTT. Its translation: CASSEVRGGTDTQYF.

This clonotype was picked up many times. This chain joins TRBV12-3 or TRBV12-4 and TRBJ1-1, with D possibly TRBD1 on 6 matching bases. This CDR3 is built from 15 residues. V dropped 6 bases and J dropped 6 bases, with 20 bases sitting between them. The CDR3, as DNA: TGTGCCAGCAGGTCTTACAGGGAGGGGAGCGCTGAAGCTTTCTTT. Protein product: CASRSYREGSAEAFF.

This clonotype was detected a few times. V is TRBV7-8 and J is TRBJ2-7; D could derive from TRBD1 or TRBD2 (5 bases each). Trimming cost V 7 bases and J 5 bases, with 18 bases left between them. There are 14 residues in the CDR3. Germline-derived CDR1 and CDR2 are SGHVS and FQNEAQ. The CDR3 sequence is CASIPGRSWDEQYF. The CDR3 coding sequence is TGTGCCAGCATCCCGGGGCGGTCTTGGGACGAGCAGTACTTC.

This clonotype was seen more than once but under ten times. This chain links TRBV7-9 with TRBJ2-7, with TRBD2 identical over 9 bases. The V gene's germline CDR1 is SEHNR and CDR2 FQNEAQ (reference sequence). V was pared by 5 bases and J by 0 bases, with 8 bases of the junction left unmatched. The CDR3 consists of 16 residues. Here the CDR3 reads CASSPITGLASYEQYF. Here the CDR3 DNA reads TGTGCCAGCAGCCCTATAACGGGACTAGCCTCCTACGAGCAGTACTTC.

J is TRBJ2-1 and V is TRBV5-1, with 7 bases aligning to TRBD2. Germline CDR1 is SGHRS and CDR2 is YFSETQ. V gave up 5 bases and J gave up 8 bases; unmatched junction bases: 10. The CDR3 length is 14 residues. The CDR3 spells CASRRGTNPHEQFF. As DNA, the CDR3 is TGCGCCAGCAGACGCGGGACTAACCCCCATGAGCAGTTCTTC.

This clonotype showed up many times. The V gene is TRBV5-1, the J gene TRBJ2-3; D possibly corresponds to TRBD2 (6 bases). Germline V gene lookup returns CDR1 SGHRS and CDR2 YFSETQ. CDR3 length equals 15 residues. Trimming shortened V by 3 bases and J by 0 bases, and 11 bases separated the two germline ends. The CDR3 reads CASSSSGTSTDTQYF. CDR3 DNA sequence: TGCGCCAGCAGCTCATCCGGGACTAGCACAGATACGCAGTATTTT.

The DNA for the CDR3 is TGTGCCAGCAGGTTTGGGTCCGTCAATGAGCAGTTCTTC. This gives the protein CASRFGSVNEQFF. The chain recombines TRBV27 with TRBJ2-1; D remains unclear. The CDR3 runs 13 residues. The ends were cut back, 6 bases at V and 6 bases at J, with 12 bases in the middle. The germline CDR1 and CDR2 sequences are MNHEY and SMNVEV (reference sequence).

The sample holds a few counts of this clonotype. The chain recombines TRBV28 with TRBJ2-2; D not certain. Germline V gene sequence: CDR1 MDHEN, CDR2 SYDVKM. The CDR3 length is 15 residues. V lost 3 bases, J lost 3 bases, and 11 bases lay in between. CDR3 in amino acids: CASSFLQYHTGELFF. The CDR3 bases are TGTGCCAGCAGTTTTTTACAGTACCACACCGGGGAGCTGTTTTTT. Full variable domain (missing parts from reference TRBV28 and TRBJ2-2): DVKVTQSSRYLVKRTGEKVFLECVQDMDHENMFWYRQDPGLGLRLIYFSYDVKMKEKGDIPEGYSVSREKKERFSLILESASTNQTSMYLCASSFLQYHTGELFFGEGSRLTVL.

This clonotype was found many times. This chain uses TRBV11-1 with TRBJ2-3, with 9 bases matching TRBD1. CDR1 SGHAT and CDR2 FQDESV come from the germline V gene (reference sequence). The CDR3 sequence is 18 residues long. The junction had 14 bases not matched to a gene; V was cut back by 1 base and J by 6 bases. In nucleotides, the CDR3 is TGTGCCAGCAGCTTAGTACCCCCGAGGACAGGGGCTTCTGATACGCAGTATTTT. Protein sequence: CASSLVPPRTGASDTQYF. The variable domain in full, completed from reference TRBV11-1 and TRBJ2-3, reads EAEVAQSPRYKITEKSQAVAFWCDPISGHATLYWYRQILGQGPELLVQFQDESVVDDSQLPKDRFSAERLKGVDSTLKIQPAELGDSAMYLCASSLVPPRTGASDTQYFGPGTRLTVL.

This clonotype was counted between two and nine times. Here the CDR3 DNA reads TGTGCCAGCAGGCTATCCGGGAAATACACTGAAGCTTTCTTT. Residues: CASRLSGKYTEAFF. This chain joins TRBV27 and TRBJ1-1; D is unresolved. This CDR3 has 14 residues. Germline assignment: CDR1 MNHEY and CDR2 SMNVEV (reference sequence). V shed 6 bases and J shed 3 bases, with 14 bases lying between them.

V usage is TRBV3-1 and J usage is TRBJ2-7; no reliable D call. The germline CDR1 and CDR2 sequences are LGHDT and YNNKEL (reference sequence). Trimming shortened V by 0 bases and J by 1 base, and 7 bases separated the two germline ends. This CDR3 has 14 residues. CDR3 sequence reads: CASSQDVKSYEQYF. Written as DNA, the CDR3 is TGTGCCAGCAGCCAAGACGTGAAATCCTACGAGCAGTACTTC.

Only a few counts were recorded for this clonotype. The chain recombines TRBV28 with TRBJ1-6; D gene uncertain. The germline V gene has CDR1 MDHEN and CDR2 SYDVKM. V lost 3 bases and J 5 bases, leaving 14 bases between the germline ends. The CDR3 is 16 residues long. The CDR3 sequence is CASSFTLGFDNSPLHF. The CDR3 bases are TGTGCCAGCAGTTTTACCCTGGGCTTCGATAATTCACCCCTCCACTTT.

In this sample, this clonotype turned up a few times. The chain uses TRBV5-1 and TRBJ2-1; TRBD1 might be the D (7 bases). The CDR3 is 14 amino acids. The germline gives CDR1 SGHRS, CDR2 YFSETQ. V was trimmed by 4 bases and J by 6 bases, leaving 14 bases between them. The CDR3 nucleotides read TGCGCCAGCAGCACCCAGGGGGGCAGCAATGAGCAGTTCTTC. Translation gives CASSTQGGSNEQFF.